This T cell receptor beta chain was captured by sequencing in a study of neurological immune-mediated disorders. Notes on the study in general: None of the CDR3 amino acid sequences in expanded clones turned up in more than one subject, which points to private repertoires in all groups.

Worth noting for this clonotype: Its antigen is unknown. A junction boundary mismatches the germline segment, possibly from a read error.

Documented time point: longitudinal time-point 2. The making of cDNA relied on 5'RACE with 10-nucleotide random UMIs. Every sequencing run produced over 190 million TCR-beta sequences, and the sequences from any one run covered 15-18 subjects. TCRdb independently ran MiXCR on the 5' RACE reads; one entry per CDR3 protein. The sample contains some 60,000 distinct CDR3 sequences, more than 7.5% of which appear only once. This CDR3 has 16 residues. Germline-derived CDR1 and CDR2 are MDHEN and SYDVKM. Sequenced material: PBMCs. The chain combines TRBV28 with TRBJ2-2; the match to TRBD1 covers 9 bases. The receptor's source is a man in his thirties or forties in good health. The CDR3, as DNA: TGTGCCAGCAGTCAAAGGACAGGGGTATGGGCCGGGGAGCCGTTTTTT. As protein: CASSQRTGVWAGEPFF.